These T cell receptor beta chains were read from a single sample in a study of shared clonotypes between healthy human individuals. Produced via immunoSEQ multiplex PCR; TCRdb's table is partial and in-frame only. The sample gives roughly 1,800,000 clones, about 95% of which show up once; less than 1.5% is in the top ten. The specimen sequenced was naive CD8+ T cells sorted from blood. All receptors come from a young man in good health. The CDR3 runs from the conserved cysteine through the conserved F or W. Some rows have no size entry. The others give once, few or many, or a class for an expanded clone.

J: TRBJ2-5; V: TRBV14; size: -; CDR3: CASSPFPSETQYF
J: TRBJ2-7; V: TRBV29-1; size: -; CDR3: CSVVKDSGEQYF
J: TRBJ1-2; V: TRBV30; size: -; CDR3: CAWSYSYGYTF
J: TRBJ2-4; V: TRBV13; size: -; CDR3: CASSWDGLAKNIQYF
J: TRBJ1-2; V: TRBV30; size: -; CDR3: CAWSVGAGKEYGYTF
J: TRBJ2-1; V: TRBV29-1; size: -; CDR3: CSVESGQANEQFF
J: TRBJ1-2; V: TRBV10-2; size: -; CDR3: CASSDELGLGYTF
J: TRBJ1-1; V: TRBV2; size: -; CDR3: CASSHGGENLNTEAFF
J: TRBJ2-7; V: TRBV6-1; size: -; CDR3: CASSEGVSWYEQYF
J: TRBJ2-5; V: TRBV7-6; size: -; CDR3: CASSYLLPAETQYF
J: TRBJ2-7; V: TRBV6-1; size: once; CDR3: CASSDVTVRYEQYF
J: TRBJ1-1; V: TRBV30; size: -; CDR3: CAWSVGQNTEAFF
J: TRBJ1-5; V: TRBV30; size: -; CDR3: CAWRSRTASNQPQHF
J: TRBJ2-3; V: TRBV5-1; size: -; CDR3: CASSLALVGTAGDTQYF
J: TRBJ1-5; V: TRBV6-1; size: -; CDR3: CASSVGQGLVIDQPQHF
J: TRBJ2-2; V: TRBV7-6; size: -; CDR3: CASSLEPANTGELFF
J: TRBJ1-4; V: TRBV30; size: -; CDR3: CAWSHIGSTNEKLFF
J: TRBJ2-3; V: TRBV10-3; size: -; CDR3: CAISDQGTDTQYF
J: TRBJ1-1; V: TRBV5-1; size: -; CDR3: CASSPEGWNTEAFF
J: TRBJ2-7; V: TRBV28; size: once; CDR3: CASSLRVPPYEQYF
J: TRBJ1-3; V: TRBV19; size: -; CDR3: CASSSRKISGNTIYF
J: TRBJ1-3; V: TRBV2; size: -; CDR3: CASSEVSRYTIYF
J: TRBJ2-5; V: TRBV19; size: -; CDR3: CASSWTGYGQETQYF
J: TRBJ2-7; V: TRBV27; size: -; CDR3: CASSLFGPGSSYEQYF
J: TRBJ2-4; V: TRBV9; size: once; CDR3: CASAEGVGNIQYF
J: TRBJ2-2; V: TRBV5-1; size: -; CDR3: CASSLTGGNTGELFF
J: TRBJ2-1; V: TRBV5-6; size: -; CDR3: CASSWGLAGGGDEQFF
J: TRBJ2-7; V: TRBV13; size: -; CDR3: CASSLVPYEQYF
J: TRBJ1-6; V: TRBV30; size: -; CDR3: CAWSQKGQSYNSPLHF
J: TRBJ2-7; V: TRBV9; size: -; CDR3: CASSLGGGLSYEQYF
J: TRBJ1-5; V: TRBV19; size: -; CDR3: CASSIAGLGQPQHF
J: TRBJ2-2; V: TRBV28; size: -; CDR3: CASSSPIQGAANTGELFF
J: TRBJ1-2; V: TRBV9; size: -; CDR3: CASSVEGENYGYTF
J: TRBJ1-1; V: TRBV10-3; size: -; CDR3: CAIGTGQGITEAFF
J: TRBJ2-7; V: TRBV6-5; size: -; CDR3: CASSYGATGGTVEQYF
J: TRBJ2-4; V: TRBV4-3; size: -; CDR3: CASSQGTSGRALQYF
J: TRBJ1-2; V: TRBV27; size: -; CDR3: CASSSGQGVYGYTF
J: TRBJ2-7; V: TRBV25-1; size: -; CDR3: CASRGTGTTYEQYF
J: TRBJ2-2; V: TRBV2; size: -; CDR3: CASSEARVDRVTGELFF
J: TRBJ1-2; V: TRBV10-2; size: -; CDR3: CASSVGQYYGYTF
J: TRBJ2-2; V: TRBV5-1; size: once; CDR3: CASSFPSGTDTGELFF
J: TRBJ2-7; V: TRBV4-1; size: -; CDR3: CASSQEDGSYEQYF
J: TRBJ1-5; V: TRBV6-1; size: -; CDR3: CASSEARGPSNQPQHF
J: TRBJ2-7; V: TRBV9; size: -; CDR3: CASSVSGTDTYEQYF
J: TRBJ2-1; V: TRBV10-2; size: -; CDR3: CASSESWGEGYNEQFF
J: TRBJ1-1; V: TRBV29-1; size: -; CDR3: CSVGIGSGTEAFF